This paragraph covers one TCR beta chain sequence. The sample originates from a study of T cell changes during pregnancy in multiple sclerosis. The data were produced by immunoSEQ multiplex PCR, yet TCRdb's version contains in-frame clones alone and is incomplete. Among tens of thousands of clones listed, 92% were seen once. This specimen was CD4+ T cells from peripheral blood mononuclear cells, taken after pregnancy. The clonotype was recovered from a female donor with multiple sclerosis, enrolled in a pregnancy study.

CDR3 bases: TGTGCCAGCAGGCCCGGCGGCGGGGCGTGGGGCTACACCTTC. Encoded protein: CASRPGGGAWGYTF. The rearrangement joins TRBV6-5 to TRBJ1-2, with D possibly TRBD1 on 5 matching bases. This CDR3 is built from 14 residues. Trimming pared 6 bases from V and 8 bases from J, leaving 19 bases between. Germline V CDR1 and CDR2: MNHEY, SVGAGI.